This T cell receptor (beta chain) was recovered during a study of regulatory T cells in long-lasting Graves disease. Overall study: With positive TSH receptor antibodies and over 5 years of antithyroid drugs, Graves' disease was considered persistent.

The CDR3 is 13 residues long. CDR1 is ENHRY, CDR2 SYGVKD, per germline. V lost 2 bases and J 2 bases, leaving 7 bases between the germline ends. Regarding time point: persistent/refractory GD, antithyroid drugs over 5 years with positive TRAb. PBMCs provided the RNA from which the TCR library was made. Notes on the study in general: Less diverse TCR repertoires were seen in persistent Graves' patients than in newly diagnosed ones. Patients with persistent disease showed a bias toward TRBV28, TRBJ1-2 and TRBJ2-5.

Construction of TCR beta libraries relied on iRepertoire HTBI primers and on Arm-PCR targeting CDR3 regions. A single record per CDR3 protein comes from TCRdb applying MiXCR to the multiplex PCR reads. The table shows 600,000 to 800,000 distinct CDR3 sequences, with about 32% occurring only once. With regard to this clonotype: Its antigen is unknown.

The sample consisted of peripheral blood mononuclear cells (PBMCs), taken when the disease was refractory, from a patient treated with antithyroid drugs. This TCR came from a female donor with Graves disease. The chain has TRBV10-3 and TRBJ2-7; weak D call: TRBD1 (5 bases). CDR3 residues: CAISEGAAYEQYF. The CDR3 DNA follows: TGTGCCATCAGTGAGGGGGCGGCCTACGAGCAGTACTTC.